This TCR beta chain was sequenced during a study of blood T cell repertoires in COVID-19. How the authors handled the data: Amplification of reference gene primers provided the estimated nucleated cell counts. Libraries were prepared by immunoSEQ multiplex PCR; TCRdb keeps only in-frame clonotypes and omits some of them. The DNA was the basis for D and trimming; V, J and clone size are from that table. This table has about 360,000 clones, approximately 80% appearing once. Germline V gene sequence: CDR1 KGHDR, CDR2 SFDVKD. The CDR3 length is 13 residues. V lost 7 bases and J lost 8, with 13 bases in between.

The V and J genes are TRBV24-1 and TRBJ2-2; a possible D gene is TRBD2 (5 bases). Sequenced: peripheral blood. This TCR derives from a human donor with acute or convalescent COVID-19. The donor label of this sample is uncertain. Here the CDR3 reads CATSPAEGGELFF. Written as DNA, the CDR3 is TGTGCCACCAGCCCCGCCGAGGGAGGGGAGCTGTTTTTT.